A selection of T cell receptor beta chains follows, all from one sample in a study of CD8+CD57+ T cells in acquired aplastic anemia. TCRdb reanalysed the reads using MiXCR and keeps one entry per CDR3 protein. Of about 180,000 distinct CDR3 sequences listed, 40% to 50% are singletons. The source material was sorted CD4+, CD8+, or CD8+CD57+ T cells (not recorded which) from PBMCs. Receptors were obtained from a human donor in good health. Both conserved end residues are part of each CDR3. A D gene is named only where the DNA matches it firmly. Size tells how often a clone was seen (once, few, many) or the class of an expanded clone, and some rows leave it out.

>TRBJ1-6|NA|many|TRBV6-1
CASSETQGSPLHF
TGTGCCAGCAGTGAGACCCAGGGATCACCCCTCCACTTT
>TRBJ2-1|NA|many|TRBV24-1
CATSGPFNEQFF
TGTGCCACCTCAGGGCCTTTTAATGAGCAGTTCTTC
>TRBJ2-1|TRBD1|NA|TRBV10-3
CAISEGQINEQFF
TGTGCCATCAGCGAGGGACAGATTAATGAGCAGTTCTTC
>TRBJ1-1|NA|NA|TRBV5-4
CASSLQGSMNTEAFF
TGTGCCAGCAGCTTGCAGGGTTCCATGAACACTGAAGCTTTCTTT
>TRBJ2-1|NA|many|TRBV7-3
CASSQGPISYNEQFF
TGTGCCAGCAGCCAAGGACCGATCTCCTACAATGAGCAGTTCTTC
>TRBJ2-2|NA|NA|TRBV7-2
CASSRLATGELFF
TGTGCCAGCAGCCGGCTAGCGACCGGGGAGCTGTTTTTT
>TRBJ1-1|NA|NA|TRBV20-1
CSATSHWTGVGGDTEAFF
TGCAGTGCTACCAGCCATTGGACGGGGGTCGGAGGAGACACTGAAGCTTTCTTT
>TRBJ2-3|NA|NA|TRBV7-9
CASSSRETDTQYF
TGTGCCAGCAGCTCCAGGGAAACAGATACGCAGTATTTT
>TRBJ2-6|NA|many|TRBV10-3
CAIGTSSNVLTF
TGTGCCATCGGGACATCGTCCAACGTCCTGACTTTC
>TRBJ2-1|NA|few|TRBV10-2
CASRSPFALRDEQFF
TGCGCCAGCAGGTCCCCCTTTGCACTTAGGGATGAGCAGTTCTTC
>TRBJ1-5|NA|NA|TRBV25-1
CASTNQPQHF
TGTGCCAGCACAAATCAGCCCCAGCATTTT
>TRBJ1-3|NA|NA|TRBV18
CASLDTGSGNTIYF
TGTGCCAGCTTGGACACCGGCTCTGGAAACACCATATATTTT
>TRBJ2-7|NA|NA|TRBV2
CASSEEQGSHYEQYF
TGTGCCAGCAGTGAAGAGCAGGGATCGCACTACGAGCAGTACTTC
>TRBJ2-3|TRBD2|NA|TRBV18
CASSGLAGGITDTQYF
TGTGCCAGCTCAGGACTAGCGGGAGGAATTACAGATACGCAGTATTTT
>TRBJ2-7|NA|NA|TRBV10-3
CAISGTTTGTYEQYF
TGTGCCATCAGTGGGACGACGACAGGAACCTACGAGCAGTACTTC
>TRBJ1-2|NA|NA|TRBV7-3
CASSLGGGGYGYTF
TGTGCCAGCAGCTTAGGAGGGGGAGGATATGGCTACACCTTC
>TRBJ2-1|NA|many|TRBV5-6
CASSRTVNEQFF
TGTGCCAGCAGCAGGACCGTCAATGAGCAGTTCTTC